Below, one T cell receptor (beta chain) is given with its context. These data originate in a study of blood T cell repertoires in COVID-19. Study-wide context: Spain, Italy and the United States supplied samples that represented acute and convalescent COVID-19. Sample material is recorded as cDNA or gDNA derived from T cells, B-cell-depleted T cells, or PBMCs.

Per the authors' pipeline: Nucleated cell counts were estimated from reference gene primer amplification. Sequencing used immunoSEQ multiplex PCR; TCRdb keeps in-frame clones, though not all of them. V and J calls and clone size are copied from that table; D and trimming were computed from the DNA. Of roughly 200,000 clones in the sample, over 75% were seen once. The CDR3 covers 15 residues. J gave up 7 bases and V 0 bases, and 5 bases lay outside the gene matches. Germline V CDR1 and CDR2: MNHEY, SVGAGI. Donors in Cohort 3 counted as recovered after two negative PCRs, clearance, or symptom resolution.

The chain is built from TRBV6-5 and TRBJ2-2, with 7 bases aligning to TRBD2. The sample comprised PBMCs or T cells enriched from blood (not recorded which). This clonotype was obtained from a man in his forties who had recovered from COVID-19. CDR3 nucleotide sequence: TGTGCCAGCAGTTACTCCTTGCGCGGGGGCGGGGAGCTGTTTTTT. It specifies CASSYSLRGGGELFF.